Listed below are T cell receptor beta chains from one sample, sequenced in a study of T cell clonotyping in hematopoietic cell transplantation. Measured with immunoSEQ multiplex PCR; TCRdb has only the in-frame clones, and not every one. Among 2,500 to 3,500 clones, 70% to 85% were seen once, and the ten largest hold around 6.1%. The input for sequencing was peripheral blood mononuclear cells, taken 30 days after allogeneic stem cell transplant. The receptors come from a male patient aged 60-70 years who had an allogeneic stem cell transplant, so T cells may come from the graft donor. Some clones in this sample may be carry-over from other donors' samples. The CDR3 runs from the conserved cysteine through the conserved F or W. Each record gives: CDR3 length, J gene, V gene, clone size, CDR3 protein. Size is stated for part of the rows, as once, few or many counts, or as a class when the clone is expanded.

13 TRBJ2-7 TRBV7-8 few CASSLTGFYEQYF
12 TRBJ2-3 TRBV7-3 NA CASSWPGDTQYF
12 TRBJ2-7 TRBV19 NA CASSATGAEQYF
15 TRBJ2-7 TRBV2 NA CASKRAERSPYEQYF
12 TRBJ2-7 TRBV19 NA CASSVLAGEQYF
14 TRBJ1-2 TRBV9 large CASSTTGGAGGYTF
14 TRBJ2-7 TRBV14 few CASSQGTLTYEQYF
12 TRBJ2-1 TRBV30 NA CAWGGTLDEQFF
17 TRBJ2-7 TRBV4-1 NA CASSQDTWTGSTYEQYF
13 TRBJ1-1 TRBV12-1 NA CASSCAQGREAFF
15 TRBJ1-1 TRBV19 NA CASSIGGQMNTEAFF
16 TRBJ2-7 TRBV4-2 NA CASSPSGLAGGYEQYF
14 TRBJ1-5 TRBV19 NA CASTRTGGNQPQHF
11 TRBJ2-7 TRBV20-1 NA CSVQGAYEQYF
14 TRBJ1-2 TRBV9 NA CASSASDNPYGYTF
13 TRBJ1-2 TRBV11-2 once CASSLGQGVSYTF
15 TRBJ2-7 TRBV18 NA CASSPPGTGQDEQYF
11 TRBJ2-5 TRBV30 NA CAWSPSQTQYF
15 TRBJ2-7 TRBV7-3 NA CASSSPGLGSYEQYF
17 TRBJ2-3 TRBV5-4 NA CASSLELPGQGTDTQYF
14 TRBJ1-4 TRBV11-2 NA CASSPGGLNEKLFF
14 TRBJ2-7 TRBV6-1 NA CASSARDKAYEQYF
11 TRBJ1-1 TRBV6-5 NA CASGVNTEAFF
14 TRBJ2-1 TRBV7-6 NA CASSPSGRPNEQFF
15 TRBJ1-3 TRBV27 NA CASGSGGARGNTIYF
13 TRBJ2-7 TRBV7-2 few CASSLTLRGEQYF
13 TRBJ1-2 TRBV28 NA CASSLPMNYGYTF
14 TRBJ2-3 TRBV19 NA CASSVSRGADTQYF
14 TRBJ1-3 TRBV30 NA CAWAPSVIGNTIYF
12 TRBJ1-4 TRBV7-9 NA CASSLEPEKLFF
13 TRBJ1-2 TRBV30 NA CAGGRGARNGYTF
15 TRBJ2-1 TRBV7-2 NA CASSFRTVSYNEQFF
14 TRBJ1-1 TRBV14 NA CASSQGGWTTEAFF
13 TRBJ2-7 TRBV30 few CAWSAGTTNEQYF
14 TRBJ1-1 TRBV30 NA CAWSGQGASTEAFF
12 TRBJ1-1 TRBV6-5 NA CASSYSATEAFF
14 TRBJ1-2 TRBV11-2 NA CASSLDPPAGGYTF
16 TRBJ1-4 TRBV9 NA CASSLTTAATNEKLFF
14 TRBJ2-7 TRBV19 NA CASSLSGWRNEQYF
14 TRBJ2-7 TRBV15 large CATSRGQGAREQYF
14 TRBJ2-1 TRBV19 NA CASSISTGGNEQFF